What follows describes a single T cell receptor beta chain. As yet, its antigen is unknown. The data stem from a study of response to subunit inactivated influenza vaccine. Study conclusions and caveats: Authors proposed each seasonal influenza vaccination draws in few new T cells.

V was shortened by 5 bases and J by 0 bases, with 14 bases between the two germline ends. Germline V gene sequence: CDR1 DFQATT, CDR2 SNEGSKA (reference sequence). The CDR3 sequence is 14 residues long. A single record per CDR3 protein comes from TCRdb applying MiXCR to the RT-PCR reads. The sample has around 570,000 distinct CDR3 sequences; about 8% are singletons. V usage is TRBV20-1 and J usage is TRBJ2-7; TRBD1 might be the D (6 bases). The sample was PBMCs from blood, taken approximately 25 months after vaccination. This clonotype originated in a man aged 45-69 years who received an inactivated influenza vaccine. Here the CDR3 DNA reads TGCAGTGCTTTATCCGGGACACTCTCCTACGAGCAGTACTTC. Translation gives CSALSGTLSYEQYF.